This is a list of T cell receptor beta chains from one sample in a study of blood T cell repertoires in COVID-19. Sequencing used immunoSEQ multiplex PCR; TCRdb keeps in-frame clones, though not all of them. The sample carries about 60,000 clones, almost 85% recorded once. The specimen was peripheral blood. The source is a man aged 60 to 75 with COVID-19, enrolled during active disease. Each CDR3 is given with its conserved first and last residue. The order of the fields is clone size, D gene, V gene, J gene, CDR3 DNA, CDR3 protein. The D gene is left open where the match is weak. Not every row has a clone size; where given, it reads once, few, many or a size class.

clone_size: -
d_call: -
v_call: TRBV11-2
j_call: TRBJ1-2
cdr3_nt: TGTGCCAGCAGCCCGGCGGAGGCCGGGCCTTGGGGCTACACCTTC
cdr3_aa: CASSPAEAGPWGYTF

clone_size: -
d_call: -
v_call: TRBV18
j_call: TRBJ2-7
cdr3_nt: TGTGCCAGCTCGCTGAGTGGGAGGCCGGCCTACGAGCAGTACTTC
cdr3_aa: CASSLSGRPAYEQYF

clone_size: -
d_call: -
v_call: TRBV28
j_call: TRBJ1-2
cdr3_nt: TGTGCCAGCAGTTCCCGCCGCGGGCGGACCTTGGATGGCTACACCTTC
cdr3_aa: CASSSRRGRTLDGYTF

clone_size: -
d_call: -
v_call: TRBV7-3
j_call: TRBJ2-6
cdr3_nt: TGTGCCAGCAGGGAGGGCTCTGGGGCCAACGTCCTGACTTTC
cdr3_aa: CASREGSGANVLTF

clone_size: -
d_call: -
v_call: TRBV28
j_call: TRBJ2-3
cdr3_nt: TGTGCCAGCAGTTTCCAGGGTGGAGATACGCAGTATTTT
cdr3_aa: CASSFQGGDTQYF

clone_size: -
d_call: -
v_call: TRBV29-1
j_call: TRBJ2-3
cdr3_nt: TGCAGCGTTGGAGCGGCTCTCACAGATACGCAGTATTTT
cdr3_aa: CSVGAALTDTQYF

clone_size: -
d_call: -
v_call: TRBV19
j_call: TRBJ1-4
cdr3_nt: TGTGCCAGCAGGACGGGGGAGGGGAGTGAAAAACTGTTTTTT
cdr3_aa: CASRTGEGSEKLFF

clone_size: -
d_call: -
v_call: TRBV19
j_call: TRBJ1-3
cdr3_nt: TGTGCCAGTAGAAACAGAAACTCTGGAAACACCATATATTTT
cdr3_aa: CASRNRNSGNTIYF

clone_size: -
d_call: -
v_call: TRBV6-2/TRBV6-3
j_call: TRBJ2-7
cdr3_nt: TGTGCCAGCAGTTGTGACCGGGACTCCGAAACGGACGAGCAGTACTTC
cdr3_aa: CASSCDRDSETDEQYF

clone_size: -
d_call: TRBD1
v_call: TRBV5-4
j_call: TRBJ1-2
cdr3_nt: TGTGCCAGCAGCATCGGGACAGGGGGCTACTACGGCTACACCTTC
cdr3_aa: CASSIGTGGYYGYTF

clone_size: -
d_call: -
v_call: TRBV21-1
j_call: TRBJ2-7
cdr3_nt: TGTGTCTACGAACCGGGACACCTAGACTACGAGCAGTACTTC
cdr3_aa: CVYEPGHLDYEQYF

clone_size: -
d_call: -
v_call: TRBV24-1
j_call: TRBJ1-2
cdr3_nt: TGTGCCACCAGCCCGGGGGGAGCTGGCTACACCTTC
cdr3_aa: CATSPGGAGYTF

clone_size: -
d_call: TRBD2
v_call: TRBV4-1
j_call: TRBJ2-5
cdr3_nt: TGCGCCAGCAGCCAGGGTCCATCTAGCGGGGGATTAGAGACCCAGTACTTC
cdr3_aa: CASSQGPSSGGLETQYF

clone_size: few
d_call: TRBD2
v_call: TRBV24-1
j_call: TRBJ2-3
cdr3_nt: TGTGCCACCAGTGATCATCTAGGACTAGGGTCGGATACGCAGTATTTT
cdr3_aa: CATSDHLGLGSDTQYF